The sequence of this T cell receptor (beta chain) was determined in a study of shared clonotypes between healthy human individuals (dated by TCRdb to the early 2020s). Study-level background: A couple of women and a few men aged 18 to 49 years were included in the cohort. For each donor, CD4 naive and CD4 memory were each run on three plates, CD8 naive on two plates, and CD8 memory on one plate. The study deeply sequenced blood TCR repertoires of five healthy adults to estimate repertoire size and the extent of clonotype sharing between individuals. To increase sequencing depth and limit assay-specific biases, TCR repertoire library preparation and sequencing were carried out by different laboratories using diverse techniques. Leukapheresis yielded between about 0.9 and 9 billion PBMCs per donor. Study-wide conclusions, independent of this receptor: Because the study included a small number of donors, the genetic and exposure-history diversity represented was limited. Sampling was limited to blood, and TCR repertoires in tissue likely differ from TCR repertoires in blood. Compared with non-shared clonotypes, the clonotypes found in all four sorted-subset donors had higher generation probabilities. Pairwise subsampling led to the expectation that sequencing depth would affect the degree of clonotype sharing among donors. Even with the large sequencing depth, rarefaction of the sorted-subset datasets indicated that sequencing was incomplete. Across several donors, around 5% of naive CD4, 3% to 4% of naive CD8, about 2.3% of memory CD4, and approximately 0.4% of memory CD8 clonotypes were shared. Naive subsets generally had larger estimated clonotype richness than memory subsets did.

TCR CDR3 regions were amplified from genomic DNA by multiplex PCR using the deep immunoSEQ assay. Extracted genomic DNA from each cell subset was distributed evenly across all wells of several immunoSEQ 96-well plates, and each plate was treated as a replicate. For sorted subsets, about 220 ng of genomic DNA, equivalent to around 29,000 T cell genomes, went into each replicate PCR. Purified libraries were quantified with a Qubit 3.0 fluorometer, sized on a Bioanalyzer 2100, and re-quantified with the KAPA Library Quantification kit. Every immunoSEQ 96-well plate was sequenced on a separate single-read 150-cycle Illumina NextSeq 550 flow cell. The authors' pipeline ran thus. Because the immunoSEQ output included only junctional sequences and no quality scores, the filtering could not be the same as the filtering used for full-length reads. To assign V/J genes and CDR3, sequences were annotated using PyIR, a Python wrapper for IgBLAST v1.9, with IMGT germline references. Any read was removed if the V/J assignment was weak (E-value above 1e-6), the CDR3 was missing, or the read contained stop codons, out-of-frame junctions, or ambiguous translated residues. V3J clonotypes were defined as sequences sharing the same inferred V gene, J gene, and CDR3 amino acid sequence. Percentage overlap between repertoires was calculated by dividing the number of shared unique clonotypes by the size of the smaller repertoire. RTK rarefaction, the Chao1 estimator, and Recon v2.1 estimates of unobserved clonotypes were used to assess repertoire richness. For all TCRbeta clonotypes obtained by the gDNA method from a handful of donors, generation probabilities were computed with OLGA. TCRdb limited this immuneACCESS table to in-frame rearrangements with V and J called. A share of clones is missing; checked studies link under half to unresolved V genes, and the rest is unexplained. V and J calls and clone size follow that table, whereas D and trimming were derived from the DNA. Present in this sample are about 2,100,000 clones, roughly 91% of which were seen just once. Of the sample, 1.5% to 2% falls within the top ten clones.

This clone appeared a few times. It lacks a known antigen. No base quality information exists; no much larger clone differs at one position. CD8 naive samples were obtained by positive selection for CCR7 among CD45RO-negative cells, yielding a CD45RA+CCR7+ population from which TemRA cells were excluded. The donors were healthy, HIV-negative adults who had no recently reported acute infections or vaccinations. All donors were Caucasian adults living in Nashville, Tennessee, USA. Blood was obtained by leukapheresis, after which PBMCs were separated by Ficoll-Histopaque density gradient centrifugation and cryopreserved in liquid nitrogen vapor phase. Purity and quantity of every magnetically sorted T cell population were checked by analytical flow cytometry. From each sorted fraction, genomic DNA was isolated and quantified by UV absorbance on a Nanodrop 2000c. CDR1 and CDR2 are drawn from the germline V gene: SGDLS, YYNGEE. Reading from cysteine to phenylalanine, the CDR3 counts 15 amino acids. CDR3 DNA is the only sequence kept; it has 45 bases, read in frame from the first base. Trimming takes 0 bases from V and 1 base from J, and the germline ends sit 10 bases apart.

The chain links TRBV9 with TRBJ1-1; the D gene is unclear. The sample taken for sequencing was naive CD8+ T cells from PBMCs. The intended sense of this specimen's cell subset or site label: CD45RA+CCR7+. The source of this sequence is a man in his late teens or twenties in good health. Some clones in this sample may be carry-over from other donors' samples. The sequenced DNA is TGTGCCAGCAGCGTAGGGCAGGCGAAGAACACTGAAGCTTTCTTT. Its translation reads: CASSVGQAKNTEAFF.